Listed here are 11 T cell receptor beta chains from one sample, sequenced in a study of T cells in Graves' hyperthyroidism and ophthalmopathy. Using RNA transcripts as the source, TCR beta CDR3 regions were amplified. HTBI primers were the set used in a first-round RT-PCR of the TCR CDR3. Each CDR3 protein is one row after TCRdb ran MiXCR on the multiplex PCR reads. This sample has more than 550,000 distinct CDR3 sequences; less than 45% occur once, and the top ten carry less than 9%. The sequenced sample consisted of peripheral blood or thyroid tissue (not recorded which). Receptors originate from an adult man with Graves' disease, either hyperthyroidism or ophthalmopathy (not recorded which).

J is TRBJ1-4 and V is TRBV15, with 11 nucleotides matching TRBD1. The trim removed 7 bases at V and 3 bases at J, leaving 4 bases unmatched. CDR3 length: 15 residues. Germline V gene lookup returns CDR1 LNHNV and CDR2 YYDKDF (reference sequence). The CDR3 protein is CATTRDRGANEKLFF. In DNA, the CDR3 is TGTGCCACCACCCGGGACAGGGGGGCTAATGAAAAACTGTTTTTT.

The genes are TRBV19 and TRBJ1-1, with D maybe TRBD1 (5 bases). The CDR3 is 15 residues long. Deletions cut 3 bases from V and 4 bases from J, with 15 bases between. The V gene's germline CDR1 is LNHDA and CDR2 SQIVND (reference sequence). The CDR3 region has the DNA TGTGCCAGTAGTATTTATCAGGGATCTGGCACTGAAGCTTTCTTT. Translated: CASSIYQGSGTEAFF. Variable domain in full (rest from reference TRBV19 and TRBJ1-1): DGGITQSPKYLFRKEGQNVTLSCEQNLNHDAMYWYRQDPGQGLRLIYYSQIVNDFQKGDIAEGYSVSREKKESFPLTVTSAQKNPTAFYLCASSIYQGSGTEAFFGQGTRLTVV.

There are a few counts of this clonotype. The chain employs TRBV7-2 and TRBJ1-1, with unresolved D. This CDR3 contains 14 residues. Germline V gene sequence: CDR1 SGHTA, CDR2 FQGNSA. V lost 4 bases and J 2 bases, leaving 11 bases between the germline ends. The CDR3 loop reads CASSWGEGNTEAFF. The DNA of the CDR3 is TGTGCCAGCAGCTGGGGTGAGGGTAACACTGAAGCTTTCTTT.

This clonotype was recorded once. The rearrangement joins TRBV10-3 to TRBJ2-5; no clear D gene. The CDR3 runs 14 residues. V was cut by 5 bases and J by 4 bases, with 14 bases left in between. From germline, CDR1 is ENHRY and CDR2 SYGVKD. CDR3 residues: CAISSRTAPETQYF. DNA of the CDR3: TGTGCCATCAGTTCTCGGACGGCCCCAGAGACCCAGTACTTC.

This clonotype was counted only a few times. The gene calls are TRBV2 and TRBJ1-5; D is undetermined. The CDR3 sequence is 15 residues long. Germline lookup yields CDR1 SNHLY and CDR2 FYNNEI. V lost 6 bases and J lost 0, with 12 bases in between. For the CDR3, the DNA is TGTGCCAGCAGAAAAGGGCTGGGTAGCAATCAGCCCCAGCATTTT. Its protein is CASRKGLGSNQPQHF.

This clonotype was seen at least ten times. This chain joins TRBV20-1 and TRBJ2-7; 8 bases are shared with TRBD1. V trimming: 5 bases; J trimming: 0 bases; junction bases outside the gene matches: 6. CDR3 length: 14 residues. The germline V gene has CDR1 DFQATT and CDR2 SNEGSKA (reference sequence). The CDR3 sequence is CSAGRTGSSYEQYF. In DNA, the CDR3 is TGCAGTGCTGGACGGACAGGGAGCTCCTACGAGCAGTACTTC.

The table lists this clonotype with a few counts. The J gene is TRBJ2-7, the V gene TRBV19; 8 positions agree with TRBD1. The V gene's germline CDR1 is LNHDA and CDR2 SQIVND (reference sequence). The length of the CDR3 is 16 residues. V gave up 4 bases and J gave up 5 bases; unmatched junction bases: 13. Here the CDR3 reads CASSTGTGPSYDEQYF. The CDR3 DNA sequence: TGTGCCAGTAGTACGGGGACAGGACCTTCCTACGACGAGCAGTACTTC.

Many counts were recorded for this clonotype. The chain has TRBV4-2 and TRBJ2-7; a possible D gene is TRBD2 (5 bases). The germline gives CDR1 LGHNA, CDR2 YNFKEQ. Deletions cut 4 bases from V and 3 bases from J, with 10 bases between. The CDR3 sequence is 13 residues long. The CDR3 here is CASSPFGDYEQYF. The CDR3 coding sequence is TGTGCCAGCAGCCCCTTCGGGGACTACGAGCAGTACTTC.

There are a few counts of this clonotype. DNA for the CDR3: TGTGCCAGTACTCAACTGGACAGAACTAACTATGGCTACACCTTC. Amino acids: CASTQLDRTNYGYTF. The chain recombines TRBV19 with TRBJ1-2; possibly TRBD1 for D (6 bases). Germline values: CDR1 LNHDA, CDR2 SQIVND (reference sequence). Trimming took off 7 bases at V and 0 bases at J, with 15 bases between the two ends. CDR3 size: 15 residues.

This clonotype was recorded at least ten times. The genes are TRBV7-9 and TRBJ1-4, with 7 bases matching TRBD1. The CDR3 totals 15 residues. V dropped 3 bases and J dropped 6; count of bases not matched to a gene: 7. Germline V lookup: CDR1 SEHNR, CDR2 FQNEAQ (reference sequence). Here the CDR3 reads CASSLGDSFDEKLFF. The CDR3 DNA follows: TGTGCCAGCAGCTTGGGGGACAGCTTTGATGAAAAACTGTTTTTT.

This chain connects TRBV6-1 to TRBJ2-5, with a tentative D call TRBD1 (6 bases). V gave up 10 bases and J gave up 3 bases, with 15 bases separating them. Germline-derived CDR1 and CDR2 are MNHNS and SASEGT. The CDR3 is 13 residues long. The CDR3 protein is CAINPTGKETQYF. CDR3 nucleotides: TGTGCCATCAACCCAACAGGGAAAGAGACCCAGTACTTC.